This T cell receptor beta chain was captured by sequencing in a study of blood T cell repertoires in COVID-19. On the study more broadly: Acute and convalescent COVID-19 samples came from the United States, Italy and Spain. PBMCs, B-cell-depleted T cells, or T cells provided the cDNA or gDNA that made up the material.

The CDR3 runs 16 residues. The trim removed 2 bases at V and 9 bases at J, leaving 8 bases unmatched. Looked up from germline, CDR1 is SEHNR and CDR2 is FQNEAQ (reference sequence). The repertoire was sequenced with immunoSEQ multiplex PCR; TCRdb's copy has only in-frame clones and lacks some. The table shows 200,000 to 250,000 clones, with around 88% occurring only once. Material for sequencing was peripheral blood. The gene calls are TRBV7-9 and TRBJ1-5; 12 bases map to TRBD1. The TCR was taken from a man in his late teens or twenties with active or convalescent COVID-19. CDR3 bases: TGTGCCAGCAGCTTACAGGGACAGGGGGCCGCTGGGCCCCAGCATTTT. This gives the protein CASSLQGQGAAGPQHF. Full variable domain (outside the CDR3, taken from reference TRBV7-9 and TRBJ1-5): DTGVSQNPRHKITKRGQNVTFRCDPISEHNRLYWYRQTLGQGPEFLTYFQNEAQLEKSRLLSDRFSAERPKGSFSTLEIQRTEQGDSAMYLCASSLQGQGAAGPQHFGDGTRLSIL.